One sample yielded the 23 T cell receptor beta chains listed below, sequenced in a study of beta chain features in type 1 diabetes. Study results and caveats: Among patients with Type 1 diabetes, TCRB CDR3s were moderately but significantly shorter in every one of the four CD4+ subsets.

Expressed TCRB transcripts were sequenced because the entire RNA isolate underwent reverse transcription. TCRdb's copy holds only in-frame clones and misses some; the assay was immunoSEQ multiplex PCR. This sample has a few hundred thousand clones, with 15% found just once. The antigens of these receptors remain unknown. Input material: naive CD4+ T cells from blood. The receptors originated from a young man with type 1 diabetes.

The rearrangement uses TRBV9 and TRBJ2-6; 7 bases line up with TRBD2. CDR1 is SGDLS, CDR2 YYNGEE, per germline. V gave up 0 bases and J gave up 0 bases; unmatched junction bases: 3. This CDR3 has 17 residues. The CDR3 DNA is TGTGCCAGCAGCGTAGCAACGGGGGGCTCTGGGGCCAACGTCCTGACTTTC. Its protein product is CASSVATGGSGANVLTF.

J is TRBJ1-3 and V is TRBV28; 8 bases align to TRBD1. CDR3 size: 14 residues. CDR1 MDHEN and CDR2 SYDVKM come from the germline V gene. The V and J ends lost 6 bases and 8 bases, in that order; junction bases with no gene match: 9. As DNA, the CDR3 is TGTGCCAGCAGCGAGCCCGGACAGGGAGACACCATATATTTT. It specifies CASSEPGQGDTIYF.

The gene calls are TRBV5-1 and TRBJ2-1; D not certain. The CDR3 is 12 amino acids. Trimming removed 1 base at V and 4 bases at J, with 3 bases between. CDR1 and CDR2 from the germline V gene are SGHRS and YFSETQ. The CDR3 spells CASSLQYNEQFF. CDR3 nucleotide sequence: TGCGCCAGCAGCTTGCAATACAATGAGCAGTTCTTC.

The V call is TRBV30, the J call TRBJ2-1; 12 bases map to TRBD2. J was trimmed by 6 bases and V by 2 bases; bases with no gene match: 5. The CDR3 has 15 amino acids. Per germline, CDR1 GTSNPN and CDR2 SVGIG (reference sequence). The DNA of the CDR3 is TGTGCCTGGAGTAACCTAGCGGGAGGGCCCAATGAGCAGTTCTTC. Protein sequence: CAWSNLAGGPNEQFF.

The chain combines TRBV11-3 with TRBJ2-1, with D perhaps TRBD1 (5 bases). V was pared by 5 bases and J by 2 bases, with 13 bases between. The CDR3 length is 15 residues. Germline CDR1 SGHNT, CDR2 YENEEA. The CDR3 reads CASSTSWTPYNEQFF. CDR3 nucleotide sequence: TGTGCCAGCAGCACCAGTTGGACACCCTACAATGAGCAGTTCTTC. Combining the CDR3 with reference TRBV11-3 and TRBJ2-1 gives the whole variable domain EAGVVQSPRYKIIEKKQPVAFWCNPISGHNTLYWYLQNLGQGPELLIRYENEEAVDDSQLPKDRFSAERLKGVDSTLKIQPAELGDSAVYLCASSTSWTPYNEQFFGPGTRLTVL.

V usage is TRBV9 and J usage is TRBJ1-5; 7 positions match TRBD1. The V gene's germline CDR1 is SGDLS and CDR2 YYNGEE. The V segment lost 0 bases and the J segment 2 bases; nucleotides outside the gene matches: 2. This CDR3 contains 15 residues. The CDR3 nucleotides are TGTGCCAGCAGCGTAGGAGGGGGCGGCAATCAGCCCCAGCATTTT. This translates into CASSVGGGGNQPQHF.

CDR3 nucleotide sequence: TGTGCCAGCAGCTTATTAAGACTGCGGGGGGCTTACGAGCAGTACTTC. The encoded protein is CASSLLRLRGAYEQYF. This chain joins TRBV11-2 and TRBJ2-7; 8 positions match TRBD2. V trimming: 2 bases; J trimming: 4 bases; junction bases outside the gene matches: 10. CDR1 is SGHAT, CDR2 FQNNGV, per germline. The CDR3 contains 16 residues.

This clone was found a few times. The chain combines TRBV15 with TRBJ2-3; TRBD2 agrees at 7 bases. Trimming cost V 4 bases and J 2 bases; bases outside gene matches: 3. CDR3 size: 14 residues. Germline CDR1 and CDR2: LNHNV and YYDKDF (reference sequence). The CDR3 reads CATSTREATDTQYF. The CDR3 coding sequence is TGTGCCACCAGCACCCGGGAGGCCACAGATACGCAGTATTTT.

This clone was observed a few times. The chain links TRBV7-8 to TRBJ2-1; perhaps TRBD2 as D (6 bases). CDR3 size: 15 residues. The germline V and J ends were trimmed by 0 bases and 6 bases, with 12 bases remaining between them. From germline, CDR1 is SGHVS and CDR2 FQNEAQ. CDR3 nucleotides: TGTGCCAGCAGCTTAGCGACGGGCGGGGCCAATGAGCAGTTCTTC. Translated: CASSLATGGANEQFF.

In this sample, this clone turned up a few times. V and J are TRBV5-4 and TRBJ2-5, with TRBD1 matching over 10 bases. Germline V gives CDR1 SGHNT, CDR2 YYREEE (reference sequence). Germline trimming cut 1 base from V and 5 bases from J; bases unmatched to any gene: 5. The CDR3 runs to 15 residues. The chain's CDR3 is CASSLMGGQGETQYF. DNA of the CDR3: TGTGCCAGCAGCTTGATGGGGGGACAGGGGGAGACCCAGTACTTC.

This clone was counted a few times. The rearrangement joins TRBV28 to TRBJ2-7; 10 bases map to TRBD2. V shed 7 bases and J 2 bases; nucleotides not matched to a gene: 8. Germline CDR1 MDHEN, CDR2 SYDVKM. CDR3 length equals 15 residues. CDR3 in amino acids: CASTPSGGSTYEQYF. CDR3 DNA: TGTGCCAGCACACCTAGCGGGGGCTCGACCTACGAGCAGTACTTC.

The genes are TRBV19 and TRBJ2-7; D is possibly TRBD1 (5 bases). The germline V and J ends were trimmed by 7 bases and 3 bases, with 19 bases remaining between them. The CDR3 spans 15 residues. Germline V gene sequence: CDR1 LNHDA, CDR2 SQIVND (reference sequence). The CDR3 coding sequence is TGTGCCAGTACCTTAACAGGCCCCTTCGGCTACGAGCAGTACTTC. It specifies CASTLTGPFGYEQYF.

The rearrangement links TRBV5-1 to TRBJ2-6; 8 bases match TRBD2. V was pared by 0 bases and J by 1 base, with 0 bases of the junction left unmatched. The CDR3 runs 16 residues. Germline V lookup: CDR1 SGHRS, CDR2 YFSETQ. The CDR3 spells CASSLGGGSGANVLTF. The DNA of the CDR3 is TGCGCCAGCAGCTTGGGCGGGGGGTCTGGGGCCAACGTCCTGACTTTC.

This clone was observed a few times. As DNA, the CDR3 is TGTGCCTGGAGCCTAGGGGGCAGGGAGGCAGATACGCAGTATTTT. As protein: CAWSLGGREADTQYF. The rearrangement links TRBV30 to TRBJ2-3, with D possibly TRBD1 on 7 matching bases. The V and J ends lost 3 bases and 4 bases respectively, with 17 bases between them. The CDR3 runs 15 residues. Germline loops: CDR1 GTSNPN, CDR2 SVGIG (reference sequence).

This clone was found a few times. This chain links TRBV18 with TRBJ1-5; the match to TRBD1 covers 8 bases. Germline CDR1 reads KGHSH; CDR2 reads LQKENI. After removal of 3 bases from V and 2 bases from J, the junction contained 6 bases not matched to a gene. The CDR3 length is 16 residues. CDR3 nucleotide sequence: TGTGCCAGCTCACCCCTACAGGGGGAAGGCAATCAGCCCCAGCATTTT. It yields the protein CASSPLQGEGNQPQHF.

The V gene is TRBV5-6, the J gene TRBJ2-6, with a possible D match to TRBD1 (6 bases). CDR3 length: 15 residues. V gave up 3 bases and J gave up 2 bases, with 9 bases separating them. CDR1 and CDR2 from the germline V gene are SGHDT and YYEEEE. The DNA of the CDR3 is TGTGCCAGCAGCTCCCAGGGGACTGGGGCCAACGTCCTGACTTTC. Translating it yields CASSSQGTGANVLTF.

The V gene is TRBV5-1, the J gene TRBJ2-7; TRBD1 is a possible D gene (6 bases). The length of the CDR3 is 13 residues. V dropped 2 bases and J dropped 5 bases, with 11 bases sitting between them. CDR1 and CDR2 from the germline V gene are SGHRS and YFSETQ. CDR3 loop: CASSLSGANEQYF. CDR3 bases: TGCGCCAGCAGCTTATCAGGGGCCAACGAGCAGTACTTC. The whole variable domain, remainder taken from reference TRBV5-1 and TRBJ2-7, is KAGVTQTPRYLIKTRGQQVTLSCSPISGHRSVSWYQQTPGQGLQFLFEYFSETQRNKGNFPGRFSGRQFSNSRSEMNVSTLELGDSALYLCASSLSGANEQYFGPGTRLTVT.

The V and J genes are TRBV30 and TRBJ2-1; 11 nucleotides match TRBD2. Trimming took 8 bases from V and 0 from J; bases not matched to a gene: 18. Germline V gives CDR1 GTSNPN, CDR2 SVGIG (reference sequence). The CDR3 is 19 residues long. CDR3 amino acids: CAGAAVFSGRAGSYNEQFF. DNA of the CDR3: TGTGCCGGAGCAGCTGTCTTTAGCGGGAGGGCGGGCTCCTACAATGAGCAGTTCTTC.

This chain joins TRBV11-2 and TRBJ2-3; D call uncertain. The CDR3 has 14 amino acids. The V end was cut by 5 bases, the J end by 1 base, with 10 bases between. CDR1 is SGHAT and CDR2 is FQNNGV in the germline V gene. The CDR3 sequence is CASSQLQGTDTQYF. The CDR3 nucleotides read TGTGCCAGCAGCCAACTCCAGGGCACAGATACGCAGTATTTT.

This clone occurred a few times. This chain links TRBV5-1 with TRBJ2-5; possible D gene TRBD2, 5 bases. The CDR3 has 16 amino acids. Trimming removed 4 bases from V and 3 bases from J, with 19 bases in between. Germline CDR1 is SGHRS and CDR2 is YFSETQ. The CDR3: CASSTTRAGWEETQYF. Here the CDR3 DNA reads TGCGCCAGCAGCACAACTAGGGCTGGATGGGAAGAGACCCAGTACTTC.

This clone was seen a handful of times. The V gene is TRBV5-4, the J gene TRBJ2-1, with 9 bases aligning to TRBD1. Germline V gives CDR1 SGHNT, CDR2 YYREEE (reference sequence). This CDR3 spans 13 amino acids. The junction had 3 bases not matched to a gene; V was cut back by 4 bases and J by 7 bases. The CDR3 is CASSGTGSNEQFF. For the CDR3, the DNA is TGTGCCAGCAGCGGGACAGGGAGTAATGAGCAGTTCTTC. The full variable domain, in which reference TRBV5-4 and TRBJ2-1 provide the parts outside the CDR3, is ETGVTQSPTHLIKTRGQQVTLRCSSQSGHNTVSWYQQALGQGPQFIFQYYREEENGRGNFPPRFSGLQFPNYSSELNVNALELDDSALYLCASSGTGSNEQFFGPGTRLTVL.

CDR3 sequence reads: CAWSGRHGQPQHF. The CDR3 DNA follows: TGTGCCTGGAGTGGCCGGCACGGGCAGCCCCAGCATTTT. V usage is TRBV30 and J usage is TRBJ1-5; D gene ambiguous. The CDR3 is 13 residues long. With 1 base removed from V and 7 bases from J, the gap between germline ends came to 11 bases. Germline CDR1 and CDR2: GTSNPN and SVGIG (reference sequence).

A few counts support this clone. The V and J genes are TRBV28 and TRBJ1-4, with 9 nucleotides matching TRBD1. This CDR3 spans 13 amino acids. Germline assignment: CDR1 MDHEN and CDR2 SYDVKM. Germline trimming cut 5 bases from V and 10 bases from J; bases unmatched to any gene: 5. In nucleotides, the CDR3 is TGTGCCAGCAGTCCGGGACAGGGTGGAAAACTGTTTTTT. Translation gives CASSPGQGGKLFF.